The 8 T cell receptor beta chains presented below share a single source sample, sequenced in a study of regulatory T cells in long-lasting Graves disease. Time point indicated: persistent/refractory GD, antithyroid drugs over 5 years with positive TRAb. The TCR library was made from RNA extracted from PBMCs. Sequencing libraries for TCR beta were prepared with iRepertoire HTBI primers and Arm-PCR of CDR3 regions. Using its own MiXCR run on the multiplex PCR reads, TCRdb lists one record per CDR3 protein. This table holds about 450,000 distinct CDR3 sequences, 23% found once. The specimen comprised peripheral blood mononuclear cells (PBMCs), sampled when the disease was refractory, from a patient treated with antithyroid drugs. The receptors shown here come from a female donor with Graves disease.

This sequence joins TRBV27 and TRBJ1-1; D possibly corresponds to TRBD1 (6 bases). Trimming removed 6 bases from V and 4 bases from J, with 15 bases in between. From germline, CDR1 is MNHEY and CDR2 SMNVEV (reference sequence). This CDR3 has 14 residues. The CDR3 DNA is TGTGCCAGCAGAGAAAGGGGGGCGGTCACTGAAGCTTTCTTT. Translation: CASRERGAVTEAFF.

V is TRBV30 and J is TRBJ2-7, with 11 bases lining up with TRBD2. The CDR3 length is 15 residues. J gave up 2 bases and V 4 bases, and 7 bases lay outside the gene matches. Germline V lookup: CDR1 GTSNPN, CDR2 SVGIG (reference sequence). CDR3: CAWTPGGLAAYEQYF. CDR3 coding DNA: TGTGCCTGGACCCCAGGGGGACTAGCGGCCTACGAGCAGTACTTC.

This clonotype appeared many times. The genes are TRBV7-3 and TRBJ2-5; 12 nucleotides agree with TRBD2. This CDR3 region has 17 residues. CDR1 and CDR2 (germline): SGHTA, FQGTGA. Losses at the gene ends were 4 bases for V and 4 bases for J; bases not matched to a gene: 10. The CDR3 bases are TGTGCCAGCAGCTATGGACGGACTAGCGGGATCCGAGAGACCCAGTACTTC. Amino acids: CASSYGRTSGIRETQYF.

J is TRBJ1-5 and V is TRBV7-2, with D possibly matching TRBD1 (5 bases). V was pared by 5 bases and J by 10 bases, with 15 bases between. This CDR3 spans 13 amino acids. CDR1 and CDR2 (germline): SGHTA, FQGNSA. This CDR3 reads CASSRGPGQPQHF. The DNA of the CDR3 is TGTGCCAGCAGCCGGGGCCCGGGGCAACCCCAGCATTTT.

This chain links TRBV3-1 with TRBJ2-6; D is unclear. V was clipped by 1 base and J by 0 bases, with 13 bases between them. The length of the CDR3 is 18 residues. CDR1 is LGHDT, CDR2 YNNKEL, per germline (reference sequence). In nucleotides, the CDR3 is TGTGCCAGCAGCCAAGTATTCGGTGAAGGCTCTGGGGCCAACGTCCTGACTTTC. The encoded protein is CASSQVFGEGSGANVLTF.

The chain is built from TRBV9 and TRBJ2-1, with D unclear. V lost 0 bases and J lost 6, with 13 bases in between. CDR3 length: 15 residues. Germline V gives CDR1 SGDLS, CDR2 YYNGEE. Here the CDR3 DNA reads TGTGCCAGCAGCGTAGCTACACTGGGTCGCAATGAGCAGTTCTTC. Its translation: CASSVATLGRNEQFF.

This clonotype turned up a few times. The rearrangement uses TRBV3-1 and TRBJ1-1, with D perhaps TRBD1 (5 bases). CDR3 length: 14 amino acids. Trimming pared 3 bases from V and 8 bases from J, leaving 16 bases between. CDR1 LGHDT and CDR2 YNNKEL come from the germline V gene (reference sequence). CDR3 coding DNA: TGTGCCAGCAGCCATGAAGGGGAGGGGCGAGAAGCTTTCTTT. Protein: CASSHEGEGREAFF.

The table lists this clonotype with many counts. The J gene is TRBJ2-7, the V gene TRBV6-1, with D possibly matching TRBD2 (6 bases). V lost 3 bases and J lost 2, with 11 bases in between. Germline V gene sequence: CDR1 MNHNS, CDR2 SASEGT. The CDR3 consists of 14 residues. The CDR3 sequence: CASSDSGGTYEQYF. CDR3 nucleotides: TGTGCCAGCAGTGATTCGGGCGGGACCTACGAGCAGTACTTC.